The clone carrying this T cell receptor (beta chain) was observed a few times. CDR3 length: 13 amino acids. V was cut by 10 bases and J by 8 bases, with 19 bases left in between. The sample originates from a study of identical twins. TCRdb re-analysed the 5' RACE reads in MiXCR, keeping a single row per CDR3 protein. The data show 450,000 to 600,000 distinct CDR3 sequences, under 25% seen once. The same sample was also studied in work on yellow fever vaccine responses in identical twins.

This sequence originates from a woman in her late teens or twenties in good health. The V call is TRBV12-3 or TRBV12-4, the J call TRBJ2-3; TRBD2 is a possible D gene (6 bases). The specimen sequenced was CD4+ T cells sorted from blood. CDR3 nucleotide sequence: TGTGCCACCAGGGACTCCCTCGTCCTTACGCAGTATTTT. This translates into CATRDSLVLTQYF.